This record covers a single T cell receptor (beta chain). This specimen belongs to a study of blood T cell repertoires in COVID-19. The overall study: Whether acute or convalescent, the COVID-19 samples came from the United States, Italy and Spain. The cDNA or gDNA used as material had been derived from T cells, B-cell-depleted T cells, or PBMCs.

Libraries were prepared by immunoSEQ multiplex PCR; TCRdb keeps only in-frame clonotypes and omits some of them. The data hold about 130,000 clones, with 88% observed a single time. The CDR3 runs to 12 residues. V dropped 3 bases and J dropped 1 base, with 3 bases sitting between them. Germline V CDR1 and CDR2: LGHDT, YNNKEL (reference sequence). Sequencing was performed on peripheral blood. The V gene is TRBV3-1 (or the pseudogene TRBV3-2), the J gene TRBJ1-1; D is unclear. The receptor was derived from a man aged 50-60 years with acute or convalescent COVID-19. In DNA form, the CDR3 reads TGTGCCAGCAGCCAGAGGAACACTGAAGCTTTCTTT. Protein: CASSQRNTEAFF.